Only one count was recorded for the clone carrying this T cell receptor (beta chain). Germline V gene sequence: CDR1 LGHNT, CDR2 FRNRAP. V was pared by 6 bases and J by 4 bases, with 6 bases of the junction left unmatched. This CDR3 spans 15 amino acids. Produced via immunoSEQ multiplex PCR; TCRdb's table is partial and in-frame only. The repertoire holds about 130,000 clones, with around four fifths as singletons. The data were taken from a study of cytotoxic CD8 clonotypes in ibrutinib-treated CLL. Study-level information: In all, under twelve patients were relapsed/refractory, roughly 15 were treatment-naive and around 17 were IGHV unmutated. Overall, around 25 responses were partial and 2 complete; following median around 70 months, roughly 14 patients stayed remitted and about 12 progressed. Among the samples, the mean was about 260,000 productive templates and roughly 96,000 productive rearrangements.

The sequencing here drew on PBMCs, taken after 24 months of ibrutinib treatment. This clonotype was obtained from a human donor with chronic lymphocytic leukemia. The chain links TRBV12-5 to TRBJ2-5, with TRBD2 matching over 12 bases. The CDR3, as DNA: TGTGCTAGTGGCCGTCTAGCGGGGGGGCGAGAGACCCAGTACTTC. This translates into CASGRLAGGRETQYF.